This record covers a single T cell receptor (beta chain). Its specificity is unknown. With the read ending 3 residues before the CDR3 end, the germline J gene is used to fill in that end. The source of the sample is a study of T cells in women clearing cervical HPV infection. For the study at large: Controls' single incident HPV16 infection cleared within 12 months without precancer. HLA type stays a possible confounder, typing being limited.

The protocol was immunoSEQ multiplex PCR, while the TCRdb copy is restricted to in-frame clones and leaves out a portion. The sample totals about 33,000 clones; its top ten clones hold roughly 4%. Regarding the study as a whole: Cases and controls were distinguished at AUC around 0.87 by richness and V genes.

There are 15 residues in the CDR3. The trim removed 2 bases at V and 3 bases at J, leaving 6 bases unmatched. CDR1 DFQATT and CDR2 SNEGSKA come from the germline V gene (reference sequence). Sequenced material: blood buffy coat. This receptor was obtained from a woman between 18 and 70 years old with a cervical HPV16 infection that either progressed to CIN3+ or cleared (not recorded which). This chain links TRBV20-1 with TRBJ2-1, with 8 nucleotides matching TRBD2. The CDR3 DNA, read in part, is TGCAGTGCTAGAACAGCGGGAGTAATCTACAATGAG. The encoded protein is CSARTAGVIYNE. The whole CDR3 sequence is CSARTAGVIYNEQFF.